Sequencing of this T cell receptor beta chain was carried out in a study of OX40 agonist ivuxolimab in advanced cancers. Overall study context: Administration of intravenous ivuxolimab to patients occurred every 2 weeks at 0.01 to 10 mg/kg. A history of anti-PD-1, anti-PD-L1 or anti-CTLA-4 therapy was acceptable, and over 30% had some.

Measured with immunoSEQ multiplex PCR; TCRdb has only the in-frame clones, and not every one. The sample contains about 82,000 clones, approximately 92% of which appear only once. As to this clone: As yet, its antigen is unknown.

Germline values: CDR1 SGHNT, CDR2 YYREEE (reference sequence). The CDR3 has 15 amino acids. Unmatched junction bases numbered 7, after V lost 4 bases and J lost 2 bases. General observations from the study: By week 6 at 0.1 to 3.0 mg/kg, blood CD4+ and CD8+ T cells had expanded clonally. The work left the antigen specificity of expanded peripheral T cells undetermined.

The clonotype was recovered from an adult with an advanced solid tumor such as melanoma, head and neck, liver or kidney cancer. V and J are TRBV5-4 and TRBJ2-7, with 9 bases matching TRBD2. Sequenced here: CD4+ or CD8+ T cells sorted from blood, sampled in a trial of the OX40 agonist ivuxolimab. DNA for the CDR3: TGTGCCAGCAGCGTCTTAGCGGGAGTAACCTACGAGCAGTACTTC. Residues: CASSVLAGVTYEQYF.